Sequencing of this TCR beta chain was carried out in a study of shared clonotypes between healthy human individuals. The naive CD8 population came from CD45RO-negative cells selected for CCR7, without terminally differentiated effector memory CD45RA+ cells. Clones were read by immunoSEQ multiplex PCR, and TCRdb kept only the in-frame ones, dropping some. The table includes roughly 570,000 clones, roughly 98% detected once. The sample comprised naive CD8+ T cells sorted from blood. This clonotype was sampled from a man aged 30-40 years in good health.

In DNA form, the CDR3 reads TGTGCCAGCAGTGACCACCGACTTCCTGTGCCCGATACGCAGTATTTT. Its translation is CASSDHRLPVPDTQYF. The rearrangement joins TRBV6-1 to TRBJ2-3, with D hard to call. Germline values: CDR1 MNHNS, CDR2 SASEGT. The CDR3 extends over 16 amino acids. V lost 3 bases and J 6 bases, leaving 19 bases between the germline ends.